The 2 T cell receptor beta chains given below trace back to one sample, sequenced in a study of T-cell memory formation after mild COVID-19. In TCRdb, the 5' RACE reads were re-called with MiXCR into one record per CDR3 protein. The table has approximately 290,000 distinct CDR3 sequences, just under 20% seen once. What was sequenced was PBMCs or a T cell subset sorted from them (not recorded which). The receptors here all came from a man younger than 35 who had mild COVID-19 (a few samples of this study predate the infection). Cell type and time point are not known.

This clonotype was seen once. The chain is built from TRBV4-2 and TRBJ1-6; 7 bases map to TRBD1. The V segment lost 5 bases and the J segment 9 bases; nucleotides outside the gene matches: 10. The CDR3 loop spans 15 amino acids. CDR1 is LGHNA and CDR2 is YNFKEQ in the germline V gene. For the CDR3, the DNA is TGTGCCAGCAGCTTAACTTCGACAGGGACTTCACCCCTCCACTTT. It yields the protein CASSLTSTGTSPLHF.

V is TRBV21-1 and J is TRBJ2-6; the table gives TRBD1 as D, unverified against the DNA. TRBV21-1 is a recognized pseudogene. The CDR3 totals 15 residues. The CDR3 DNA is TGTGCCAGCAGCACCGACAGGGCTGGGGCCAACGTCCTGACTTTC. Encoded protein: CASSTDRAGANVLTF.